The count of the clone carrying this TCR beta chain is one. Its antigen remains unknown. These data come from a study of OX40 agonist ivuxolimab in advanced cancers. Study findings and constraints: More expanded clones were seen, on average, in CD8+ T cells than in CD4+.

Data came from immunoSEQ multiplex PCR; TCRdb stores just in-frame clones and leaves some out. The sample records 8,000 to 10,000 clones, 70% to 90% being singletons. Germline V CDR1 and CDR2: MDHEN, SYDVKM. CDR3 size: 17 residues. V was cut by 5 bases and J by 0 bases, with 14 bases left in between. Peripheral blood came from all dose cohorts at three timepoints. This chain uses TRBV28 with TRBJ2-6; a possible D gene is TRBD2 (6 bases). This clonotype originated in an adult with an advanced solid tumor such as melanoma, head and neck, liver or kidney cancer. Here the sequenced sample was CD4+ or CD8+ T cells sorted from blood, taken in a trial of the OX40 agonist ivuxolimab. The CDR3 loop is CASSVVGRYSGANVLTF. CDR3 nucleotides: TGTGCCAGCAGTGTCGTCGGGAGATACTCTGGGGCCAACGTCCTGACTTTC.